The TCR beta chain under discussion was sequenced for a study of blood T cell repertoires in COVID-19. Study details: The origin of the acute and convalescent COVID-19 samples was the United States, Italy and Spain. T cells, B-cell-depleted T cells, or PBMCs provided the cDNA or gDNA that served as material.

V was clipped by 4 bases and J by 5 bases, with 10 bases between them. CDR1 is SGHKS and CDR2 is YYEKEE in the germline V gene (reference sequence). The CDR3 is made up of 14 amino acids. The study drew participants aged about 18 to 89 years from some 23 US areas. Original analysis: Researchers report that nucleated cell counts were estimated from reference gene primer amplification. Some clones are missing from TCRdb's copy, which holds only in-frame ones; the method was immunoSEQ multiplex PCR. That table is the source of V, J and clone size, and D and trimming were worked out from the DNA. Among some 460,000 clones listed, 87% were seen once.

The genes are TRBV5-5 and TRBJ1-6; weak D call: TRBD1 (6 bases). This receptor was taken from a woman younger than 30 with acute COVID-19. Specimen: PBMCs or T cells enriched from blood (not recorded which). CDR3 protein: CASSPGQNNSPLHF. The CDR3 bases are TGTGCCAGCAGCCCCGGACAGAATAATTCACCCCTCCACTTT.